This T cell receptor (beta chain) derives from a study of T-cell memory formation after mild COVID-19. This clonotype was found a few times. An end of the junction does not agree with germline; a read error may underlie this. Using its own MiXCR run on the 5' RACE reads, TCRdb lists one record per CDR3 protein. This sample has about 430,000 distinct CDR3 sequences, with roughly 18% found just once. Sequencing used PBMCs or a T cell subset sorted from them (not recorded which). This receptor was obtained from a man aged 18 to 30 who had mild COVID-19 (a few samples of this study predate the infection). Cell type and time point are not known.

The CDR3 nucleotides read TGTGCCAGCAGTATAGCGGGGGGGCGAGATACGCAGTATTTT. Amino acid sequence: CASSIAGGRDTQYF. The chain links TRBV12-3 or TRBV12-4 to TRBJ2-3, with 11 bases that match TRBD2. The CDR3 consists of 14 residues.